This T cell receptor beta chain was captured in a study of OX40 agonist ivuxolimab in advanced cancers. There are 16 residues in the CDR3. CDR1 and CDR2 from the germline V gene are LNHDA and SQIVND (reference sequence). J gave up 6 bases and V 3 bases, and 11 bases lay outside the gene matches. This clone appeared a few times. Only in-frame clones appear in the TCRdb table, and some are missing; sequencing was by immunoSEQ multiplex PCR. The data contain about 56,000 clones, approximately 80% of them singletons. The clonotype originates from an adult with an advanced solid tumor such as melanoma, head and neck, liver or kidney cancer. The sequences come from CD4+ or CD8+ T cells sorted from blood, collected in a trial of the OX40 agonist ivuxolimab. V and J are TRBV19 and TRBJ2-3, with TRBD2 matching 8 bases. Written as DNA, the CDR3 is TGTGCCAGTAGTATTAGGTCTGGCGGGAGGCTGGATACGCAGTATTTT. Translated, it gives CASSIRSGGRLDTQYF.